Here is one T cell receptor beta chain with its context. The ends were cut back, 0 bases at V and 9 bases at J, with 15 bases in the middle. This CDR3 comprises 15 residues. CDR1 is WNHNN, CDR2 SYGVQD, per germline (reference sequence). TCRdb's table, derived via immunoSEQ multiplex PCR, lists solely in-frame clones and lacks some. The repertoire holds under 450,000 clones, with 90% as singletons. The data were taken from a study of control samples from healthy donors and cancer patients. The origin of this receptor is a man aged 40-55 years with head and neck cancer. This rearrangement joins TRBV10-1 to TRBJ2-1; D not resolved. Material: PBMCs. CDR3: CASSESKGSFGEQFF. The CDR3 DNA reads TGCGCCAGCAGTGAGTCGAAAGGGTCTTTCGGTGAGCAGTTCTTC.